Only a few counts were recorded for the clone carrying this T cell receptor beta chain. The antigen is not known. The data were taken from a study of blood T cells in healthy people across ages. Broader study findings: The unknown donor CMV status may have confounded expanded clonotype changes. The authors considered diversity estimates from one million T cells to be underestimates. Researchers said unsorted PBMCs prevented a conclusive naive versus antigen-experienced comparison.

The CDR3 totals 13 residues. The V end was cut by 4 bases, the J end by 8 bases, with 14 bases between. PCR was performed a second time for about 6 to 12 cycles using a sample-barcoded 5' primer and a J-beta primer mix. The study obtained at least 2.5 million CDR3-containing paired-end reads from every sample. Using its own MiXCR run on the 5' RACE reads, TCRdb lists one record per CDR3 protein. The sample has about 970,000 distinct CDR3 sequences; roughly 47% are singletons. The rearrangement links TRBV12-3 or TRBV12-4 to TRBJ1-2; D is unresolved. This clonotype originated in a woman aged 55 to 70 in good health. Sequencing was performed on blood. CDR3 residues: CASSSLGYWGYTF. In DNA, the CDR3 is TGTGCCAGCAGTTCCCTGGGCTATTGGGGCTACACCTTC.